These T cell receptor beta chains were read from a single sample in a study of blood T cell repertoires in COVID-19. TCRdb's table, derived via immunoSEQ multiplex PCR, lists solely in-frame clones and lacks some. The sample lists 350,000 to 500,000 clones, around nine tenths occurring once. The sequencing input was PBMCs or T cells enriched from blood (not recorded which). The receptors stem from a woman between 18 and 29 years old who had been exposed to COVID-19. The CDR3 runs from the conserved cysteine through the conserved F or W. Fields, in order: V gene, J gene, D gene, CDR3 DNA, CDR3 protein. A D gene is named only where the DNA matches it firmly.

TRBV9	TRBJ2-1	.	TGTGCCAGCAGCGATGGGCCGGGGACCTACAATGAGCAGTTCTTC	CASSDGPGTYNEQFF
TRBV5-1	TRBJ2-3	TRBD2	TGCGCCAGCAGCTTGGCCCCGGCGGCGGGGGGGCCGAGGAGCCCGCAGTATTTT	CASSLAPAAGGPRSPQYF
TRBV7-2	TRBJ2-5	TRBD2	TGTGCCAGCAGCTCGCCTAGTCCGGGGGGCCAAGAGACCCAGTACTTC	CASSSPSPGGQETQYF
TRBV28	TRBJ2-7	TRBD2	TGTGCCAGCACGGCTCCGGGAGGGTCAGGGGAGCAGTACTTC	CASTAPGGSGEQYF
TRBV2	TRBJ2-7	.	TGTGCCAGAGGGGGGGAGAAGTCCTACGAGCAGTACTTC	CARGGEKSYEQYF
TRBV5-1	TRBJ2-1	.	TGCGCCAGCAGCTTGGTCTGGGGAGACAATGAGCAGTTCTTC	CASSLVWGDNEQFF
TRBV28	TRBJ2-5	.	TGTGCCAGCAGTCTCCATAGGTGGAGAGAGACCCAGTACTTC	CASSLHRWRETQYF
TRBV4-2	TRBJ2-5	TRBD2	TGTGCCAGCAGCCAAGACCGGGGGGGGCGAGAGACCCAGTACTTC	CASSQDRGGRETQYF
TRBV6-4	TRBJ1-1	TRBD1	TGTGCCAGTCCTGGGACAGGGGGGACTGAAGCTTTCTTT	CASPGTGGTEAFF
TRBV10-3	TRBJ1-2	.	TGTGCCATACAGGGTAACTATGGCTACACCTTC	CAIQGNYGYTF